The present T cell receptor (beta chain) was sequenced within a study of blood T cell repertoires in COVID-19. The V gene's germline CDR1 is MDHEN and CDR2 SYDVKM. The CDR3 has 13 amino acids. Trimming cost V 8 bases and J 0 bases; bases outside gene matches: 4. Donors in Cohort 3 counted as recovered after two negative PCRs, clearance, or symptom resolution. Per the authors' pipeline: Amplification from reference gene primers served as the basis for estimated nucleated cell counts. Only in-frame clones appear in the TCRdb table, and some are missing; sequencing was by immunoSEQ multiplex PCR. The DNA was the basis for D and trimming; V, J and clone size are from that table. The table has 130,000 to 150,000 clones, around 85% seen once.

The sequenced material came from PBMCs or T cells enriched from blood (not recorded which). This receptor was taken from a man between 45 and 60 years old who had recovered from COVID-19. The chain uses TRBV28 and TRBJ2-7; 7 bases are a match to TRBD1. The CDR3 sequence: CASWDSLSYEQYF. The CDR3 nucleotides are TGTGCCAGCTGGGACAGTCTCTCCTACGAGCAGTACTTC.